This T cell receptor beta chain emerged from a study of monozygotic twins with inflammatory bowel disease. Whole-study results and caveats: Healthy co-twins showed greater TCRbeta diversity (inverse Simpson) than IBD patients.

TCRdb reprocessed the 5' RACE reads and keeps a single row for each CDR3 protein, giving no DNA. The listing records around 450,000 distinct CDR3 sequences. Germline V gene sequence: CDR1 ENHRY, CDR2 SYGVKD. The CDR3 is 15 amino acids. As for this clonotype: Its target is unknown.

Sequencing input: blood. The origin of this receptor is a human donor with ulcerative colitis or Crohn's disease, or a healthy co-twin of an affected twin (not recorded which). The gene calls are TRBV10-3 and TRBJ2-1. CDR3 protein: CAISERNSLDNEQFF.